This entry lists 18 T cell receptor beta chains sequenced from one sample in a study of T cells in Graves' hyperthyroidism and ophthalmopathy. Researchers took RNA transcripts and amplified the TCR beta CDR3 regions from them. Primed by the HTBI set, a first-round RT-PCR was run on the TCR CDR3. TCRdb re-derived calls from the multiplex PCR reads in MiXCR, one entry per CDR3 protein. The sample holds some 440,000 distinct CDR3 sequences, 15% to 17% seen once. The sequenced sample was blood. The receptors come from a woman between 18 and 29 years old with Graves' hyperthyroidism.

In this sample, this clonotype turned up many times. This CDR3 is CTDNNEQFF. The CDR3 DNA follows: TGCACGGATAACAATGAGCAGTTCTTC. The chain has TRBV20-1 and TRBJ2-1; D remains ambiguous. This CDR3 contains 9 residues. CDR1 DFQATT and CDR2 SNEGSKA come from the germline V gene (reference sequence).

This clonotype has more than one count but fewer than ten. V usage is TRBV19 and J usage is TRBJ1-5; 8 positions match TRBD1. V trimming: 5 bases; J trimming: 3 bases; junction bases outside the gene matches: 12. The CDR3 is made up of 17 amino acids. Germline assignment: CDR1 LNHDA and CDR2 SQIVND (reference sequence). CDR3 region: CASSSWEGQAINQPQHF. Written as DNA, the CDR3 is TGTGCCAGTAGTTCCTGGGAGGGACAGGCCATCAATCAGCCCCAGCATTTT.

The gene calls are TRBV6-1 and TRBJ2-1; D remains unclear. This CDR3 is 16 amino acids long. Germline assignment: CDR1 MNHNS and CDR2 SASEGT. Trimming removed 6 bases from V and 0 bases from J, with 15 bases in between. CDR3 sequence: CASRVSRSPSYNEQFF. The CDR3 DNA reads TGTGCCAGCAGGGTTTCAAGATCCCCCTCCTACAATGAGCAGTTCTTC.

This clonotype was seen more than once but under ten times. The CDR3 region has the DNA TGTGCCAGTCAGGGAGTCAATGAGCAGTTCTTC. Residues: CASQGVNEQFF. V and J are TRBV10-3 and TRBJ2-1; either TRBD1 or TRBD2 may fit D (5 bases each). The CDR3 loop spans 11 amino acids. Trimming pared 10 bases from V and 6 bases from J, leaving 10 bases between. Germline assignment: CDR1 ENHRY and CDR2 SYGVKD.

In this sample, this clonotype turned up many times. This chain joins TRBV20-1 and TRBJ2-1; possibly TRBD1 or TRBD2 for D (6 bases each). CDR3 size: 16 residues. Per germline, CDR1 DFQATT and CDR2 SNEGSKA (reference sequence). V lost 2 bases, J lost 7 bases, and 21 bases lay in between. The CDR3 coding sequence is TGCAGTGCTAGACCGACGGTAGGGGGGTTTCGGAATGAGCAGTTCTTC. Protein sequence: CSARPTVGGFRNEQFF.

The rearrangement links TRBV28 to TRBJ2-2; maybe TRBD2 (5 bases). V lost 4 bases and J lost 10, with 13 bases in between. Per germline, CDR1 MDHEN and CDR2 SYDVKM. The length of the CDR3 is 13 residues. DNA for the CDR3: TGTGCCAGCAGTTGGGGAGTGTTAGAGGAGCTGTTTTTT. This codes for CASSWGVLEELFF.

This chain joins TRBV6-2 or TRBV6-3 and TRBJ2-7, with 14 bases that match TRBD2. Germline V gene data show CDR1 as MNHEY and CDR2 as SVGEGT. The CDR3 runs to 19 residues. After removal of 11 bases from V and 6 bases from J, the junction contained 24 bases not matched to a gene. Here the CDR3 DNA reads TGTGCCGCAGGAAACGCCGGGACTAGCGGGAGATATAGTTCGGGCGAGCAGTACTTC. Protein sequence: CAAGNAGTSGRYSSGEQYF.

In its sample, this clonotype was seen a few times. The V and J genes are TRBV27 and TRBJ2-5, with unresolved D. V gave up 1 base and J gave up 1 base, with 7 bases separating them. CDR1 MNHEY and CDR2 SMNVEV come from the germline V gene (reference sequence). CDR3 size: 14 residues. The CDR3 sequence: CASSLFAGQETQYF. The CDR3 DNA follows: TGTGCCAGCAGTTTATTTGCAGGCCAAGAGACCCAGTACTTC.

V gene TRBV2 combines with J gene TRBJ2-1, with TRBD2 identical over 10 bases. The ends lost 8 bases at V and 1 base at J; junction bases unmatched: 5. This CDR3 comprises 15 residues. Germline V gene data show CDR1 as SNHLY and CDR2 as FYNNEI. As DNA, the CDR3 is TGTGCCAGCGCCGGGACTAGCGTGTCCTACAATGAGCAGTTCTTC. Residues: CASAGTSVSYNEQFF. The variable domain in full, with the rest retrieved from reference TRBV2 and TRBJ2-1, is EPEVTQTPSHQVTQMGQEVILRCVPISNHLYFYWYRQILGQKVEFLVSFYNNEISEKSEIFDDQFSVERPDGSNFTLKIRSTKLEDSAMYFCASAGTSVSYNEQFFGPGTRLTVL.

In its sample, this clonotype was seen many times. The chain joins TRBV28 to TRBJ2-7, with D possibly TRBD1 on 5 matching bases. In germline, CDR1 is MDHEN, CDR2 SYDVKM. The V end was cut by 8 bases, the J end by 2 bases, with 16 bases between. This CDR3 region has 14 residues. The CDR3 nucleotides are TGTGCCAGCGGTCCCCCACAGGATCCCTACGAGCAGTACTTC. This gives the protein CASGPPQDPYEQYF.

This clonotype was counted a few times. The CDR3 here is CASSYRQGSNQPQHF. The CDR3 bases are TGTGCCAGCAGTTACAGGCAGGGCAGCAATCAGCCCCAGCATTTT. The chain recombines TRBV6-6 with TRBJ1-5; D might be TRBD1 (5 bases). The CDR3 covers 15 residues. Per germline, CDR1 MNHNY and CDR2 SVGAGI (reference sequence). Trimming left V 2 bases short and J 1 base short, with 9 bases between.

There are many counts of this clonotype. The genes are TRBV7-2 and TRBJ2-5; 8 positions match TRBD2. Germline V CDR1 and CDR2: SGHTA, FQGNSA. The V gene end was trimmed by 2 bases and the J gene end by 4 bases; junction bases not matched to a gene: 6. This CDR3 region has 15 residues. The CDR3: CASSLTGGPPETQYF. CDR3 bases: TGTGCCAGCAGCTTAACGGGGGGGCCCCCAGAGACCCAGTACTTC.

This clonotype has a count of ten or more. The rearrangement joins TRBV20-1 to TRBJ2-7; TRBD1 matches 7 bases. V lost 3 bases and J lost 2; bases outside the gene matches: 4. Germline CDR1 is DFQATT and CDR2 is SNEGSKA (reference sequence). The CDR3 covers 13 residues. The CDR3 bases are TGCAGTGCTAGGGAGACAGGGACCTACGAGCAGTACTTC. Translated, it gives CSARETGTYEQYF.

This clonotype has a count of ten or more. The chain couples TRBV12-3 or TRBV12-4 to TRBJ2-1, with TRBD2 matching 9 bases. The V and J ends lost 6 bases and 6 bases, in that order; junction bases with no gene match: 12. The CDR3 consists of 16 residues. The CDR3, as DNA: TGTGCCAGCAGGAACTCTAGGACTAGCGTTCTCAATGAGCAGTTCTTC. Translation gives CASRNSRTSVLNEQFF.

The chain uses TRBV27 and TRBJ2-5; D gene unclear. Germline-derived CDR1 and CDR2 are MNHEY and SMNVEV (reference sequence). There are 12 residues in the CDR3. V lost 3 bases, J lost 5 bases, and 7 bases lay in between. The CDR3 protein is CASSFFRETQYF. In nucleotides, the CDR3 is TGTGCCAGCAGTTTTTTCCGGGAGACCCAGTACTTC.

This clonotype has more than one count but fewer than ten. The chain joins TRBV6-4 to TRBJ2-3; 9 bases are a match to TRBD2. CDR3 size: 15 residues. CDR1 is MRHNA and CDR2 is SNTAGT in the germline V gene. The V and J ends lost 2 bases and 6 bases, in that order; junction bases with no gene match: 6. CDR3 protein: CASSDGASGKDTQYF. CDR3 nucleotides: TGTGCCAGCAGTGACGGGGCTAGCGGGAAGGATACGCAGTATTTT.

This clonotype was recorded many times. V and J are TRBV20-1 and TRBJ2-3; 11 nucleotides agree with TRBD2. The CDR3 length is 18 residues. Germline values: CDR1 DFQATT, CDR2 SNEGSKA (reference sequence). The trim removed 6 bases at V and 1 base at J, leaving 15 bases unmatched. Here the CDR3 reads CSARRASGGRGGTDTQYF. CDR3 DNA: TGCAGTGCCCGGAGGGCTAGCGGGGGGCGAGGGGGCACAGATACGCAGTATTTT.

This clonotype was seen once. V is TRBV4-2 and J is TRBJ1-5; D unclear. This CDR3 region has 13 residues. The germline CDR1 and CDR2 sequences are LGHNA and YNFKEQ. Trimming took 5 bases from V and 7 from J, leaving 12 bases between them. Written as DNA, the CDR3 is TGTGCCAGCAGCTCTCAGCGCTGGCAGCCCCAGCATTTT. Translation gives CASSSQRWQPQHF.